This TCR beta chain was sequenced during a study of cytotoxic CD8 clonotypes in ibrutinib-treated CLL. The study's findings and limits: T-cell clonality at baseline went above that of age-matched healthy donors and rose and fell with circulating CD8+ T-cell counts.

This CDR3 contains 15 residues. Per germline, CDR1 MNHEY and CDR2 SMNVEV (reference sequence). V shed 6 bases and J 5 bases; nucleotides not matched to a gene: 9. Sequencing was designed to attain a depth spanning 1 in 200,000 to 1 in 1 million T cells. Clones were read by immunoSEQ multiplex PCR, and TCRdb kept only the in-frame ones, dropping some. The sample consists of about 50,000 clones, 71% of them appearing once. About this clone itself: Its cognate antigen is unknown.

The source is a human donor with chronic lymphocytic leukemia. The rearrangement uses TRBV27 and TRBJ2-2; 7 nucleotides align to TRBD1. The sample consisted of PBMCs, taken after 12 months of ibrutinib treatment. CDR3 DNA sequence: TGTGCCAGCAGCAGTGGGACAGAATATACCGGGGAGCTGTTTTTT. Translated: CASSSGTEYTGELFF.